This TCR beta chain appears in the sequencing data of a study of T-cell memory formation after mild COVID-19. Overall study: The study found TCR clusters largely donor specific.

This clonotype was seen repeatedly, ten times or more. TCRdb recomputed calls from the 5' RACE reads with MiXCR, one row per CDR3 protein. The sample contains fewer than 50,000 distinct CDR3 sequences, about 6.8% of which appear only once. Germline V gives CDR1 LGHDT, CDR2 YNNKEL (reference sequence). The ends were cut back, 1 base at V and 0 bases at J, with 16 bases in the middle. The CDR3 sequence is 17 residues long. Sequencing was done on a sample of PBMCs or a T cell subset sorted from them (not recorded which). The rearrangement uses TRBV3-1 and TRBJ2-7; tentatively, D is TRBD1 or TRBD2 (5 bases each). The sequence derives from an adult who had mild COVID-19 (a few samples of this study predate the infection). Cell type and time point are not known. As DNA, the CDR3 is TGTGCCAGCAGCCAAGCCCCCGAGGGGTCCTCCTCCTACGAGCAGTACTTC. This encodes CASSQAPEGSSSYEQYF.